This record looks at one TCR beta chain sequence and its context. What it recognizes is unknown. The V gene end was trimmed by 7 bases and the J gene end by 5 bases; junction bases not matched to a gene: 12. This CDR3 has 14 amino acids. Germline CDR1 reads SQVTM; CDR2 reads ANQGSEA. The treatment denotes: approximately nine-day PBMC culture with coronavirus spike peptide pools or control peptides (ViraFEST assay). First, ViraFEST expanded antigen-specific T cells with peptide pools, and next it sequenced the TCRs. The Oncomine TCR Beta short-read assay sequenced DNA from cultured CD4+ T cells. One entry per CDR3 protein results from TCRdb running MiXCR on the PCR reads. Among approximately 20,000 distinct CDR3 sequences listed, about two fifths were seen once. This specimen comes from a study of vaccination and CD4 T cells after COVID-19. Study details: Convalescent cases comprised ten or so mild and one severe, all SARS-CoV-2 positive by nasal swab PCR. The makeup of the convalescents was six males and four females, two of them Hispanic. Study results and limitations: Median SARS-CoV-2-reactive clonotype numbers rose nonsignificantly, roughly 21 to 38.

The chain employs TRBV29-1 and TRBJ1-2; 8 bases fit TRBD1. The sample in question was CD4+ T cells from blood, cultured in vitro, obtained after SARS-CoV-2 vaccination. The sequence was collected from a human donor who had recovered from COVID-19. This CDR3 reads CSETTPDRDYGYTF. The CDR3 DNA reads as TGCAGCGAAACGACTCCGGACAGGGATTATGGCTACACCTTC.